Shown below are 20 T cell receptor beta chains from a single sample sequenced in a study of CDR3 diversity in severe acne. Each CDR3 protein gets one entry after TCRdb re-called the PCR reads with MiXCR. The table has about 90,000 distinct CDR3 sequences, around 47% seen once. Source material: blood. The source is a male donor with severe acne vulgaris.

This clonotype came up a few times. The conserved phenylalanine or tryptophan normally closing the CDR3 is absent here, so this likely arose from a read error. The chain joins TRBV28 to TRBJ2-1; 7 bases agree with TRBD1. J was trimmed by 9 bases and V by 2 bases; bases with no gene match: 4. The CDR3 sequence is 13 residues long. The germline CDR1 and CDR2 sequences are MDHEN and SYDVKM. The CDR3 protein is CASSLTGVGEQFL. CDR3 coding DNA: TGTGCCAGCAGTTTAACAGGGGTGGGTGAGCAGTTCCTC.

V is TRBV19 and J is TRBJ1-5, with D maybe TRBD1 (6 bases). Germline CDR1 and CDR2: LNHDA and SQIVND (reference sequence). The CDR3 is 15 amino acids. V shed 6 bases and J shed 1 base, with 13 bases lying between them. The CDR3 nucleotides read TGTGCCAGTAGGGCACAGGGACCGAGCAATCAGCCCCAGCATTTT. It codes for CASRAQGPSNQPQHF.

This clonotype was recorded many times. The CDR3 nucleotides are TGTGCCAGCAGCTTGATTGGGAGCTCTCAGCCCCAGCATTTT. As protein: CASSLIGSSQPQHF. The chain is built from TRBV5-8 and TRBJ1-5, with unresolved D. The CDR3 is made up of 14 amino acids. Trimming took off 1 base at V and 6 bases at J, with 11 bases between the two ends. Germline loops: CDR1 SGHTS, CDR2 YDEGEE. The full variable domain, with the rest looked up from reference TRBV5-8 and TRBJ1-5, is EAGVTQSPTHLIKTRGQQATLRCSPISGHTSVYWYQQALGLGLQFLLWYDEGEERNRGNFPPRFSGRQFPNYSSELNVNALELEDSALYLCASSLIGSSQPQHFGDGTRLSIL.

The chain uses TRBV2 and TRBJ1-1, with D perhaps matching TRBD1 (6 bases). V lost 8 bases and J lost 4, with 11 bases in between. This CDR3 region has 12 residues. CDR1 and CDR2 (germline): SNHLY, FYNNEI. DNA of the CDR3: TGTGCCAGCCAGGGGTTAGTCACTGAAGCTTTCTTT. This gives the protein CASQGLVTEAFF.

This chain joins TRBV2 and TRBJ2-1, with 14 bases that match TRBD2. In germline, CDR1 is SNHLY, CDR2 FYNNEI. This CDR3 is built from 18 residues. J lost 7 bases, V lost 6 bases, and 14 bases had no gene match. CDR3 bases: TGTGCCAGCAGAGACAGACTAGCGGGAGGGCGGATTGGTAATGAGCAGTTCTTC. Protein product: CASRDRLAGGRIGNEQFF.

This clonotype was seen repeatedly, ten times or more. The chain has TRBV7-3 and TRBJ2-3, with D possibly matching TRBD1 (6 bases). CDR1 and CDR2 from the germline V gene are SGHTA and FQGTGA. V was pared by 3 bases and J by 1 base, with 14 bases between. This CDR3 has 16 amino acids. The CDR3 bases are TGTGCCAGCAGCTTTAGTCAGGGGATAGGCACAGATACGCAGTATTTT. Its protein is CASSFSQGIGTDTQYF.

The chain links TRBV20-1 to TRBJ2-5, with 10 bases lining up with TRBD2. The germline V gene encodes CDR1 DFQATT and CDR2 SNEGSKA (reference sequence). The V and J ends lost 3 bases and 5 bases, in that order; junction bases with no gene match: 9. The CDR3 sequence is 15 residues long. The CDR3 DNA reads as TGCAGTGCTAGCCGACTAGCGGGTCGAAGCGAGACCCAGTACTTC. Residues: CSASRLAGRSETQYF.

This rearrangement joins TRBV25-1 to TRBJ2-5, with D perhaps being TRBD1 or TRBD2 (5 bases each). The germline gives CDR1 MGHDK, CDR2 SYGVNS. The CDR3 consists of 15 residues. Trimming took off 6 bases at V and 5 bases at J, with 19 bases between the two ends. The CDR3 is CASSQALGRDETQYF. In nucleotides, the CDR3 is TGTGCCAGCAGCCAAGCCCTAGGCAGGGACGAGACCCAGTACTTC.

This clonotype occurred many times. CDR3 sequence reads: CSVEEAGKTNYGYTF. The CDR3 DNA reads TGCAGCGTTGAAGAAGCAGGGAAGACGAACTATGGCTACACCTTC. The chain uses TRBV29-1 and TRBJ1-2; the D gene is possibly TRBD1 (5 bases). The CDR3 sequence is 15 residues long. Trimming removed 0 bases at V and 2 bases at J, with 13 bases between. The germline V gene encodes CDR1 SQVTM and CDR2 ANQGSEA.

This clonotype showed up just a few times. V gene TRBV29-1 combines with J gene TRBJ2-5; 9 bases are shared with TRBD1. Germline-derived CDR1 and CDR2 are SQVTM and ANQGSEA. The trim removed 2 bases at V and 14 bases at J, leaving 3 bases unmatched. There are 10 residues in the CDR3. The CDR3 DNA follows: TGCAGCGTTGAACCGGGACAGGGATACTTC. Residues: CSVEPGQGYF.

At least ten counts were recorded for this clonotype. The chain couples TRBV6-2 or TRBV6-3 to TRBJ1-6; 7 bases align to TRBD1. CDR1 is MNHEY, CDR2 SVGEGT, per germline. V lost 0 bases to trimming and J lost 11 bases; unmatched junction nucleotides: 13. The CDR3 is 17 residues long. CDR3 sequence: CASSYSTARGAMAPLHF. CDR3 bases: TGTGCCAGCAGTTACTCGACGGCCAGGGGGGCAATGGCACCCCTCCACTTT.

This clonotype was seen ten or more times. The chain couples TRBV20-1 to TRBJ2-2; 11 bases are a match to TRBD2. This CDR3 has 16 residues. Germline CDR1 and CDR2: DFQATT and SNEGSKA (reference sequence). The junction had 10 bases not matched to a gene; V was cut back by 2 bases and J by 8 bases. DNA for the CDR3: TGCAGTGCTAGAATGAGACTAGCGGGATACCGGGGGGAGCTGTTTTTT. Protein product: CSARMRLAGYRGELFF.

This chain uses TRBV9 with TRBJ2-1; TRBD1 is a possible D gene (6 bases). The CDR3 length is 14 residues. Trimming left V 4 bases short and J 8 bases short, with 16 bases between. Germline V lookup: CDR1 SGDLS, CDR2 YYNGEE. The CDR3 nucleotides are TGTGCCAGCAGCTTAGTTCGTAAGGGGGATGAGCAGTTCTTC. Its translation is CASSLVRKGDEQFF. Supplemented by reference TRBV9 and TRBJ2-1, the full variable domain reads DSGVTQTPKHLITATGQRVTLRCSPRSGDLSVYWYQQSLDQGLQFLIQYYNGEERAKGNILERFSAQQFPDLHSELNLSSLELGDSALYFCASSLVRKGDEQFFGPGTRLTVL.

About this clonotype itself: A read error may explain this, as a much larger clone is one base away. The V call is TRBV7-2, the J call TRBJ2-7; no definite D call. CDR1 and CDR2 from the germline V gene are SGHTA and FQGNSA. The CDR3 has 14 residues. The CDR3 here is CASSMGLGSYERYF. The CDR3 coding sequence is TGTGCCAGCAGCATGGGGTTGGGATCCTACGAGCGGTACTTC.

About this clonotype itself: This may come from a read error, since a much larger clone is one base off. The gene calls are TRBV2 and TRBJ1-1; D possibly corresponds to TRBD1 (5 bases). The germline V gene encodes CDR1 SNHLY and CDR2 FYNNEI. This CDR3 has 13 residues. CDR3 nucleotides: TGTGCCAGCAGTCGTGACAGAAACACTGAAGTTTTCTTT. It encodes CASSRDRNTEVFF.

Comments on this clonotype: This sequence may be a read error, since a much larger clone differs from it by one base. The rearrangement joins TRBV2 to TRBJ2-5; D is undetermined. This CDR3 is 12 amino acids long. Germline CDR1 SNHLY, CDR2 FYNNEI. CDR3 loop: CASIRQKEIQYF. The CDR3, as DNA: TGTGCCAGCATACGCCAGAAAGAGATCCAGTACTTC.

Note on this clonotype: One base away lies a much larger clone, so this may be a sequencing read error. The chain joins TRBV7-9 to TRBJ2-1, with D perhaps TRBD1 or TRBD2 (6 bases each). Germline loops: CDR1 SEHNR, CDR2 FQNEAQ (reference sequence). This CDR3 has 14 amino acids. In nucleotides, the CDR3 is TGTGCCAACAGCTTCGGGGGCCTGGGCAATGAGCAGTTCTTC. Protein sequence: CANSFGGLGNEQFF.

V usage is TRBV20-1 and J usage is TRBJ2-1, with 14 bases that match TRBD2. V shed 1 base and J 12 bases; nucleotides not matched to a gene: 5. Germline loops: CDR1 DFQATT, CDR2 SNEGSKA (reference sequence). This CDR3 region has 14 residues. CDR3 in DNA: TGCAGTGCTAGAGTATCGGGACTAGCGGGAGTGCAGTTCTTC. Its protein is CSARVSGLAGVQFF.

V usage is TRBV29-1 and J usage is TRBJ1-1; TRBD1 is a possible D gene (5 bases). Germline assignment: CDR1 SQVTM and CDR2 ANQGSEA. The CDR3 covers 13 residues. The ends were cut back, 1 base at V and 1 base at J, with 7 bases in the middle. The CDR3 is CSVEGGANTEAFF. The CDR3 coding sequence is TGCAGCGTTGAAGGAGGGGCGAACACTGAAGCTTTCTTT.

This chain uses TRBV11-2 with TRBJ2-1; 9 bases fit TRBD2. V trimming: 4 bases; J trimming: 9 bases; junction bases outside the gene matches: 16. Germline V gene lookup returns CDR1 SGHAT and CDR2 FQNNGV. This CDR3 spans 17 amino acids. The CDR3 protein is CASSSVLGLALRGEQFF. CDR3 bases: TGTGCCAGCAGCTCAGTTTTGGGACTAGCACTTAGGGGTGAGCAGTTCTTC.